One sample yielded the 26 T cell receptor beta chains listed below, sequenced in a study of shared clonotypes between healthy human individuals. Sequenced by immunoSEQ multiplex PCR; TCRdb stores in-frame clones only, minus some. There are approximately 2,000,000 clones in the sample; around 93% occur only once, and approximately 1.6% lies in the top ten. Naive-designated CD8 cells lacked CD45RO, were positively enriched for CCR7, and omitted terminally differentiated effector memory CD45RA+ cells. What was sequenced was naive CD8+ T cells from PBMCs. All receptors derive from a man younger than 30 in good health. Some clones in this sample may be carry-over from other donors' samples.

The chain carries TRBV6-5 and TRBJ1-4; 8 bases are a match to TRBD1. The V gene end was trimmed by 5 bases and the J gene end by 8 bases; junction bases not matched to a gene: 7. The CDR3 totals 14 residues. From germline, CDR1 is MNHEY and CDR2 SVGAGI. The CDR3, as DNA: TGTGCCAGCAGTGGGGACAGGTGGGAGGAAAAACTGTTTTTT. Protein sequence: CASSGDRWEEKLFF.

This chain connects TRBV27 to TRBJ1-4; a possible D gene is TRBD1 (5 bases). From germline, CDR1 is MNHEY and CDR2 SMNVEV (reference sequence). CDR3 length: 14 amino acids. V shed 6 bases and J shed 6 bases, with 14 bases lying between them. CDR3 DNA: TGTGCCAGCAGCAATCTAGGGGTTCATGAAAAACTGTTTTTT. As protein: CASSNLGVHEKLFF.

CDR3 sequence reads: CATRYRVNTEAFF. CDR3 nucleotide sequence: TGTGCCACCAGGTACAGGGTGAACACTGAAGCTTTCTTT. The chain has TRBV27 and TRBJ1-1, with D tentatively TRBD1 (6 bases). The CDR3 consists of 13 residues. The V end was cut by 10 bases, the J end by 0 bases, with 12 bases between. CDR1 MNHEY and CDR2 SMNVEV come from the germline V gene (reference sequence).

This clone was detected only once. The rearrangement links TRBV15 to TRBJ2-4, with 8 bases lining up with TRBD2. Trimming removed 0 bases from V and 1 base from J; junction bases left unmatched: 14. The length of the CDR3 is 20 residues. CDR1 and CDR2 from the germline V gene are LNHNV and YYDKDF (reference sequence). CDR3 nucleotide sequence: TGTGCCACCAGCAGAGATCAGGAAGGCACGGGAGGGCGGGCCAAAAACATTCAGTACTTC. This codes for CATSRDQEGTGGRAKNIQYF.

The chain couples TRBV28 to TRBJ1-5; D is unresolved. The V end was cut by 1 base, the J end by 4 bases, with 11 bases between. The germline V gene has CDR1 MDHEN and CDR2 SYDVKM. This CDR3 region has 15 residues. This CDR3 reads CASSLYPSRNQPQHF. The CDR3 DNA reads as TGTGCCAGCAGTTTATATCCGAGTCGGAATCAGCCCCAGCATTTT.

The rearrangement uses TRBV4-2 and TRBJ2-1, with D unclear. The CDR3 spans 14 residues. In germline, CDR1 is LGHNA, CDR2 YNFKEQ. The germline V and J ends were trimmed by 3 bases and 2 bases, with 8 bases remaining between them. The CDR3 region has the DNA TGTGCCAGCAGCCAGAGCGTTGCCTACAATGAGCAGTTCTTC. Its protein is CASSQSVAYNEQFF.

V gene TRBV5-1 combines with J gene TRBJ1-4; D is unclear. V lost 0 bases and J 4 bases, leaving 16 bases between the germline ends. The CDR3 has 17 amino acids. Germline V lookup: CDR1 SGHRS, CDR2 YFSETQ. Here the CDR3 reads CASSLVGILAVNEKLFF. As DNA, the CDR3 is TGCGCCAGCAGCTTGGTGGGGATCCTGGCCGTTAATGAAAAACTGTTTTTT.

This chain joins TRBV11-2 and TRBJ2-1; TRBD2 agrees at 11 bases. The CDR3 is 15 residues long. Germline values: CDR1 SGHAT, CDR2 FQNNGV. V lost 6 bases, J lost 4 bases, and 5 bases stayed unmatched. This CDR3 is CASRRLAGSYNEQFF. For the CDR3, the DNA is TGTGCCAGCAGACGACTAGCGGGAAGTTACAATGAGCAGTTCTTC.

The CDR3 DNA sequence: TGCGCCAGCAGCCCCCTAGGCGGGAGGGGGCCGGATGAGCAGTTCTTC. Encoded protein: CASSPLGGRGPDEQFF. The chain is built from TRBV4-3 and TRBJ2-1, with 9 bases that match TRBD2. The CDR3 extends over 16 amino acids. Germline CDR1 LGHNA, CDR2 YSLEER. With V trimmed by 4 bases and J by 8 bases, 12 bases remained unmatched.

The chain joins TRBV4-3 to TRBJ1-1, with D hard to call. V shed 2 bases and J shed 0 bases, with 10 bases lying between them. The germline CDR1 and CDR2 sequences are LGHNA and YSLEER. The CDR3 consists of 15 residues. CDR3 amino acids: CASSQLGYLNTEAFF. Written as DNA, the CDR3 is TGCGCCAGCAGCCAACTTGGGTACTTGAACACTGAAGCTTTCTTT.

V usage is TRBV29-1 and J usage is TRBJ2-1; the D gene is possibly TRBD1 (5 bases). CDR3 size: 13 residues. Germline CDR1 reads SQVTM; CDR2 reads ANQGSEA. V was shortened by 4 bases and J by 7 bases, with 14 bases between the two germline ends. In DNA, the CDR3 is TGCAGCGTTGGCAGAGACTGGACAAATGAGCAGTTCTTC. Translated, it gives CSVGRDWTNEQFF.

The chain links TRBV4-3 to TRBJ2-7; D unresolved. The CDR3 is 13 residues long. CDR1 LGHNA and CDR2 YSLEER come from the germline V gene. V lost 0 bases and J 2 bases, leaving 5 bases between the germline ends. CDR3: CASSQDLPYEQYF. The CDR3 coding sequence is TGCGCCAGCAGCCAAGATTTGCCCTACGAGCAGTACTTC.

The rearrangement links TRBV5-4 to TRBJ1-2; the D is unclear. The length of the CDR3 is 16 residues. Trimming stripped 0 bases from V and 8 bases from J, with 20 bases between. Germline V lookup: CDR1 SGHNT, CDR2 YYREEE (reference sequence). Here the CDR3 reads CASSLAGLLGMNGYTF. CDR3 coding DNA: TGTGCCAGCAGCTTGGCTGGGCTGTTGGGGATGAACGGCTACACCTTC.

Concerning this clone itself: Other DNA sequences within the sample encode an identical CDR3. The chain recombines TRBV27 with TRBJ1-1; the D is unclear. There are 13 residues in the CDR3. Trimming cost V 2 bases and J 5 bases, with 9 bases left between them. Looked up from germline, CDR1 is MNHEY and CDR2 is SMNVEV (reference sequence). CDR3 coding DNA: TGTGCCAGCAGTTTAGGCAGGTCGACTGAAGCTTTCTTT. Residues: CASSLGRSTEAFF.

This clone was seen once. V gene TRBV19 combines with J gene TRBJ2-3; TRBD2 matches at 9 bases. Germline CDR1 and CDR2: LNHDA and SQIVND (reference sequence). V dropped 8 bases and J dropped 1; count of bases not matched to a gene: 10. The CDR3 is 16 amino acids. The CDR3 sequence: CASSMREGHGTDTQYF. DNA of the CDR3: TGTGCCAGTTCTATGCGGGAGGGCCATGGCACAGATACGCAGTATTTT.

The CDR3 DNA follows: TGTGCCAGCAGCCCTCCAGCGGGGGCTTCTACAGAGCAGTACTTC. It encodes CASSPPAGASTEQYF. V usage is TRBV9 and J usage is TRBJ2-7, with 8 bases matching TRBD2. The V gene's germline CDR1 is SGDLS and CDR2 YYNGEE. There are 15 residues in the CDR3. V dropped 4 bases and J dropped 7; count of bases not matched to a gene: 13.

J is TRBJ2-7 and V is TRBV4-1, with 13 bases fitting TRBD2. V shed 2 bases and J 6 bases; nucleotides not matched to a gene: 10. This CDR3 spans 17 amino acids. The V gene's germline CDR1 is MGHRA and CDR2 YSYEKL. The CDR3 region has the DNA TGCGCCAGCAGCCAACCGAGGGGCGGACTAGCGGGAGTCGAGCAGTACTTC. Protein product: CASSQPRGGLAGVEQYF.

This clone was detected only a few times. The chain employs TRBV4-2 and TRBJ1-1; maybe TRBD1 (6 bases). V was trimmed by 1 base and J by 6 bases, leaving 15 bases between them. The germline V gene encodes CDR1 LGHNA and CDR2 YNFKEQ. CDR3 length equals 15 residues. The CDR3 nucleotides are TGTGCCAGCAGCCAAGGTGGCCCGGGGGCGGCTGAAGCTTTCTTT. This codes for CASSQGGPGAAEAFF.

The chain employs TRBV18 and TRBJ1-1, with D unresolved. This CDR3 region has 15 residues. With 2 bases removed from V and 6 bases from J, the gap between germline ends came to 16 bases. Germline V CDR1 and CDR2: KGHSH, LQKENI. In DNA, the CDR3 is TGTGCCAGCTCACCAGTAGTTATAGACGTCGCTGAAGCTTTCTTT. Translation: CASSPVVIDVAEAFF.

The rearrangement links TRBV29-1 to TRBJ2-3; 7 bases are shared with TRBD1. V was clipped by 0 bases and J by 1 base; unmatched bases: 4. In germline, CDR1 is SQVTM, CDR2 ANQGSEA. This CDR3 contains 15 residues. CDR3 sequence: CSVEETGWGTDTQYF. Here the CDR3 DNA reads TGCAGCGTTGAAGAGACAGGGTGGGGCACAGATACGCAGTATTTT.

The chain links TRBV28 to TRBJ1-1; D possibly corresponds to TRBD1 (5 bases). The CDR3 has 14 residues. The V end lost 2 bases, the J end lost 6 bases, and 13 bases lay between the germline ends. From germline, CDR1 is MDHEN and CDR2 SYDVKM. The CDR3 spells CASSLRGVFAEAFF. In nucleotides, the CDR3 is TGTGCCAGCAGTTTACGGGGGGTTTTCGCTGAAGCTTTCTTT.

The chain couples TRBV4-2 to TRBJ2-7; 7 bases align to TRBD1. Germline CDR1 is LGHNA and CDR2 is YNFKEQ. CDR3 length: 17 amino acids. V lost 4 bases to trimming and J lost 3 bases; unmatched junction nucleotides: 15. As DNA, the CDR3 is TGTGCCAGCAGCCCAGGAAGCGAAGGGACAGTCAGCTACGAGCAGTACTTC. It encodes CASSPGSEGTVSYEQYF.

The V gene is TRBV19, the J gene TRBJ2-7; TRBD1 matches at 8 bases. Per the germline V gene, CDR1 is LNHDA and CDR2 is SQIVND (reference sequence). The CDR3 sequence is 15 residues long. V trimming: 3 bases; J trimming: 3 bases; junction bases outside the gene matches: 7. Here the CDR3 DNA reads TGTGCCAGTAGTATTCGGGCAGGGGGCTACTACGAGCAGTACTTC. Amino acids: CASSIRAGGYYEQYF. The full variable domain, in which reference TRBV19 and TRBJ2-7 provide the parts outside the CDR3, is DGGITQSPKYLFRKEGQNVTLSCEQNLNHDAMYWYRQDPGQGLRLIYYSQIVNDFQKGDIAEGYSVSREKKESFPLTVTSAQKNPTAFYLCASSIRAGGYYEQYFGPGTRLTVT.

The chain employs TRBV5-6 and TRBJ2-5; possible D gene TRBD2, 5 bases. Germline V gene sequence: CDR1 SGHDT, CDR2 YYEEEE. The CDR3 totals 13 residues. V lost 6 bases, J lost 5 bases, and 14 bases lay in between. The CDR3 loop is CASTRVSEETQYF. The CDR3 DNA reads as TGTGCCAGCACGAGGGTGTCAGAGGAGACCCAGTACTTC.

The chain is built from TRBV19 and TRBJ2-7; D possibly corresponds to TRBD1 (6 bases). V was cut by 4 bases and J by 5 bases, with 9 bases left in between. Germline V gene lookup returns CDR1 LNHDA and CDR2 SQIVND (reference sequence). The CDR3 covers 12 residues. This chain's CDR3 is CASSTRGNEQYF. CDR3 DNA: TGTGCCAGTAGTACGAGGGGGAACGAGCAGTACTTC.

This clone was observed once. The chain employs TRBV19 and TRBJ1-5; possibly TRBD1 for D (5 bases). V lost 10 bases and J lost 7, with 14 bases in between. This CDR3 contains 12 residues. CDR1 LNHDA and CDR2 SQIVND come from the germline V gene (reference sequence). CDR3 residues: CATGAGGQPQHF. The CDR3 DNA sequence: TGTGCCACCGGAGCCGGGGGGCAGCCCCAGCATTTT.